This T cell receptor (beta chain) stems from a study of Graves' ophthalmopathy and Graves' hyperthyroidism. The sequenced template was RNA, covering the TCR beta CDR3 region. First-round RT-PCR relied on HTBI primers, and a second-round multiplex PCR came next. One entry per CDR3 protein, called by TCRdb with MiXCR from the multiplex PCR reads. This sample has about 550,000 distinct CDR3 sequences, with under 45% found just once. Patients were left out if they had other autoimmune diseases, uncontrolled infections, pregnancy or lactation. Orbital computed tomography, thyroid ultrasound, TRAb, serum thyroxine and clinical symptoms formed the basis of diagnosis. Broader study findings: Ophthalmopathy progression cases were predicted by the model with 70.59% sensitivity and 72.22% specificity.

The germline V gene has CDR1 ENHRY and CDR2 SYGVKD. This CDR3 comprises 13 residues. Turning to this clonotype: The antigen is undetermined. Germline is not matched at one junction end, which may reflect a read error.

The sample comprised peripheral blood or thyroid tissue (not recorded which). This chain links TRBV10-3 with TRBJ1-2, with a possible D match to TRBD1 (5 bases). This receptor was obtained from an adult man with Graves' hyperthyroidism. CDR3 in amino acids: CASSRAGMRGYTF. The CDR3 DNA reads as TGTGCCAGCAGTCGTGCAGGGATGCGCGGCTACACCTTC.